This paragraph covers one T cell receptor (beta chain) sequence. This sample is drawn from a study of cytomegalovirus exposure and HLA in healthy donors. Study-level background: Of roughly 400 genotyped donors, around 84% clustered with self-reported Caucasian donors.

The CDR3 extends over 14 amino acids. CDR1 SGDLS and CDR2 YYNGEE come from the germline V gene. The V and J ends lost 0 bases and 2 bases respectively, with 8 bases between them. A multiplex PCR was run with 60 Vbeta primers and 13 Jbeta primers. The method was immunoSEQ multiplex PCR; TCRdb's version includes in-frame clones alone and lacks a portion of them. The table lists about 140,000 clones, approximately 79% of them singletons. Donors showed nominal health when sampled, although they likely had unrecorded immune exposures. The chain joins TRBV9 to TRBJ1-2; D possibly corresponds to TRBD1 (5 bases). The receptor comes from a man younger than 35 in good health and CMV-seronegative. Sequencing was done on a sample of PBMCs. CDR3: CASSVAGLNYGYTF. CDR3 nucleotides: TGTGCCAGCAGCGTAGCGGGACTCAACTATGGCTACACCTTC.